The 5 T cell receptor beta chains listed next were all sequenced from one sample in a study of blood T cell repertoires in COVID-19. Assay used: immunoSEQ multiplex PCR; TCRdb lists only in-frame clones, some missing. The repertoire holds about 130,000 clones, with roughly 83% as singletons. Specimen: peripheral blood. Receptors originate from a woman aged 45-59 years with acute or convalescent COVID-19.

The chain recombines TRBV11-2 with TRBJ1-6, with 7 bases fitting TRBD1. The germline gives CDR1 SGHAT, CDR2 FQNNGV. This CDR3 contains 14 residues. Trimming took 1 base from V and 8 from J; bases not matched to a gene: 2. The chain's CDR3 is CASSLGQGDSPLHF. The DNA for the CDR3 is TGTGCCAGCAGCTTAGGACAGGGAGATTCACCCCTCCACTTT.

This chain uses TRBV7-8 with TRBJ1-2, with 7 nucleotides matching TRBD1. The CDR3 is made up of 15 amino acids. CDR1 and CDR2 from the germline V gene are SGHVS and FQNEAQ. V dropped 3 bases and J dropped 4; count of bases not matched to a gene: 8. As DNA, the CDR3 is TGTGCCAGCAGCTTGAGGACAGGATACTTCTATGGCTACACCTTC. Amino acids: CASSLRTGYFYGYTF. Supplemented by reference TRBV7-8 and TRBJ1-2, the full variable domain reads GAGVSQSPRYKVAKRGQDVALRCDPISGHVSLFWYQQALGQGPEFLTYFQNEAQLDKSGLPSDRFFAERPEGSVSTLKIQRTQQEDSAVYLCASSLRTGYFYGYTFGSGTRLTVV.

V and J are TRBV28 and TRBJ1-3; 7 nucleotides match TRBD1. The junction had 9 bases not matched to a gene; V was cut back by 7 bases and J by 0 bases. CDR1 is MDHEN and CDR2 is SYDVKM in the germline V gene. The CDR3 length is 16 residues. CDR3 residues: CASNPYRGLSGNTIYF. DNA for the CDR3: TGTGCCAGCAATCCCTACAGGGGCCTCTCTGGAAACACCATATATTTT.

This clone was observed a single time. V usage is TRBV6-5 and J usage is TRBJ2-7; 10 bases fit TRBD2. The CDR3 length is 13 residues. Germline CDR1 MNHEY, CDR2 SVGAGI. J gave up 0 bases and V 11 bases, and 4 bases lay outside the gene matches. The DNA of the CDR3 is TGTGCCGGCGGGACTAGCGCCTCCTACGAGCAGTACTTC. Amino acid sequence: CAGGTSASYEQYF.

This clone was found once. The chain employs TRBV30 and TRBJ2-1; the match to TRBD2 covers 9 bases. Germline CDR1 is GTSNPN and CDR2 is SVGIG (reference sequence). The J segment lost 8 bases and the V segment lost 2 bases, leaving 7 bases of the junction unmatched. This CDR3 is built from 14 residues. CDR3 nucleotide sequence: TGTGCCTGGAGTATTGGCGGGGGGGCCTATGAGCAGTTCTTC. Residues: CAWSIGGGAYEQFF. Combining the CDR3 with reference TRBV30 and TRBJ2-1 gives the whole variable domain SQTIHQWPATLVQPVGSPLSLECTVEGTSNPNLYWYRQAAGRGLQLLFYSVGIGQISSEVPQNLSASRPQDRQFILSSKKLLLSDSGFYLCAWSIGGGAYEQFFGPGTRLTVL.